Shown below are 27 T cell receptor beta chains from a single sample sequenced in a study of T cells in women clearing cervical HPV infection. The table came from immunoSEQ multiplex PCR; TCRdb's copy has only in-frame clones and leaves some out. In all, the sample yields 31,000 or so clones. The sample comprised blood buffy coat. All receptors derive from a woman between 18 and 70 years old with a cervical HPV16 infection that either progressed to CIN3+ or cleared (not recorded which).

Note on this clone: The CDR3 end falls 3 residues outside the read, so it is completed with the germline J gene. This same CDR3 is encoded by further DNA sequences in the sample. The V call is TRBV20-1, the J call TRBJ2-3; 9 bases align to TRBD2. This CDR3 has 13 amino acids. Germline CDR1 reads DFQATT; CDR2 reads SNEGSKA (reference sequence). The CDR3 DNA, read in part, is TGCAGTGCTAGGACTAGCGGACAAGAGACG. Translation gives CSARTSGQET. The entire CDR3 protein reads CSARTSGQETQYF.

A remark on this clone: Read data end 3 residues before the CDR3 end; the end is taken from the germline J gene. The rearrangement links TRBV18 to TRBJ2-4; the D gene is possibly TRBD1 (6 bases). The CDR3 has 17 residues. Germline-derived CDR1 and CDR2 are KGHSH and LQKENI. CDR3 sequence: CASSPPGTTQANYGQYF. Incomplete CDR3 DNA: TGTGCCAGCTCACCGCCCGGGACAACCCAAGCAAACTATGGT.

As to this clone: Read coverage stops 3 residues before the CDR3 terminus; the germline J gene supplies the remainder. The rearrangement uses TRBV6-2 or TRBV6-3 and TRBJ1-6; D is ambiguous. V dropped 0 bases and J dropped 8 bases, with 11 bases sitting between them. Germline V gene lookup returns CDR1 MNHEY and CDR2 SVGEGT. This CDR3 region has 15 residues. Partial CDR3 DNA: TGTGCCAGCAGTTACTCGATGATCCGGGATTCACCC. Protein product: CASSYSMIRDSP. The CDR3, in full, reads CASSYSMIRDSPLHF.

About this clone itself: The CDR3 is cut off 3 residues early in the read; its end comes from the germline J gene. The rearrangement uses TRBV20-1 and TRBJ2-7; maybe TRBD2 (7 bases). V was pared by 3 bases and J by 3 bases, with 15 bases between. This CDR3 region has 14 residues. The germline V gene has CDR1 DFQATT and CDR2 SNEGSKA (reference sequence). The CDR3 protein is CSASRRGALYEQYF. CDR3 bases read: TGCAGTGCTAGTCGTCGGGGGGCGCTCTACGAG.

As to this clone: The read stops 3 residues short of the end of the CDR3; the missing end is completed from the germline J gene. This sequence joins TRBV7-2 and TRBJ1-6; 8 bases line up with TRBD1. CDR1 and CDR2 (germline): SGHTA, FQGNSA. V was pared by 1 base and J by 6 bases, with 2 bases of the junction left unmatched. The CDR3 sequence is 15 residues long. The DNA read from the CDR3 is TGTGCCAGCAGCTTAGGGGGACAGGTTAATTCACCC. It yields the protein CASSLGGQVNSP. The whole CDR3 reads CASSLGGQVNSPLHF.

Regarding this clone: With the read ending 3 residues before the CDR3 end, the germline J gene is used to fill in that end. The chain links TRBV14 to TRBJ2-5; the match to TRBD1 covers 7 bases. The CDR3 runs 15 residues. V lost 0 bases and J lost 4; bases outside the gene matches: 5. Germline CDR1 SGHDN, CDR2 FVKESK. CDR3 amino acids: CASSQDRQGIETQYF. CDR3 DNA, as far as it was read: TGTGCCAGCAGCCAAGATAGACAGGGAATAGAGACC.

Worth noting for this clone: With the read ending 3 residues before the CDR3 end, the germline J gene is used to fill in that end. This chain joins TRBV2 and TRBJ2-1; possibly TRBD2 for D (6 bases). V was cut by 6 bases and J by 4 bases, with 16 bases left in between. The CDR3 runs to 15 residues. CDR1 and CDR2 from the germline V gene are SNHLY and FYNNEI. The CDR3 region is CASRGGGGDYNEQFF. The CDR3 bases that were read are TGTGCCAGCAGGGGGGGTGGTGGAGATTACAATGAG.

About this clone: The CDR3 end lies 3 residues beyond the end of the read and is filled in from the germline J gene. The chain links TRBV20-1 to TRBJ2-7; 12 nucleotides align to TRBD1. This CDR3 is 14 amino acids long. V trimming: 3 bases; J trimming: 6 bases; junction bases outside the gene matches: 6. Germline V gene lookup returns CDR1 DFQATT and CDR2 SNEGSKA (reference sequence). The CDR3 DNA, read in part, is TGCAGTGCTAGCTACGGGACAGGGGGCGCCGAG. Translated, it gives CSASYGTGGAE. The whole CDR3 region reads CSASYGTGGAEQYF.

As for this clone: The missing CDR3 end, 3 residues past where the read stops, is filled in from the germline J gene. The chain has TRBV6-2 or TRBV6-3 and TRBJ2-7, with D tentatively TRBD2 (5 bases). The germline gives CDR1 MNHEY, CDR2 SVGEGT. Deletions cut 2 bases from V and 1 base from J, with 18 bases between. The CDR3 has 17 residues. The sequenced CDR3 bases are TGTGCCAGCAGTTACCCGACTACAGCGGATCCATCCTACGAG. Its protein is CASSYPTTADPSYE. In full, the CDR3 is CASSYPTTADPSYEQYF.

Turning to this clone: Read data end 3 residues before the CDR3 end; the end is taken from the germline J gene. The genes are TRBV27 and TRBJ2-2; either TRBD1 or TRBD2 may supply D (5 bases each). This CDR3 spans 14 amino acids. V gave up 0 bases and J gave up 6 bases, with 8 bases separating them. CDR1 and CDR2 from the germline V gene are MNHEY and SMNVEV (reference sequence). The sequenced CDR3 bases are TGTGCCAGCAGTTTATCGAGGGGTCCCGGGGAG. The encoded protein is CASSLSRGPGE. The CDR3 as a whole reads CASSLSRGPGELFF.

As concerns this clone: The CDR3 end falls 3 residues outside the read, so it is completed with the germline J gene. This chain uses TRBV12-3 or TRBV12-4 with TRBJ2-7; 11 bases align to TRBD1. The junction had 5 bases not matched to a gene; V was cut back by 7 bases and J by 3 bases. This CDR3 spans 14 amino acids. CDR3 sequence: CASMPGTGGYEQYF. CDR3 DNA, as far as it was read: TGTGCCAGCATGCCTGGGACAGGGGGCTACGAG.

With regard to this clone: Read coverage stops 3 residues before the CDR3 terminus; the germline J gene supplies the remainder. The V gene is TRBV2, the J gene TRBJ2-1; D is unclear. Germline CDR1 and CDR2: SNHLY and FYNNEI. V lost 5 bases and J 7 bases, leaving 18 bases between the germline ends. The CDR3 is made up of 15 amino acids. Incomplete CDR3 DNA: TGTGCCAGCAGTCCGAGCAGGAGTCTCGGAAATGAG. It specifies CASSPSRSLGNE. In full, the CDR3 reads CASSPSRSLGNEQFF.

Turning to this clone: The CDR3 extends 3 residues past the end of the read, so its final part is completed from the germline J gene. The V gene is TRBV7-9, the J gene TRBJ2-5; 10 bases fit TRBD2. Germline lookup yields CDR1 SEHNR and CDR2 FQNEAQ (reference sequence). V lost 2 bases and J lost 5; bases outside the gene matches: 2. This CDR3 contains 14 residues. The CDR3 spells CASSLIAGGETQYF. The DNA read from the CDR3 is TGTGCCAGCAGCTTAATAGCGGGGGGTGAGACC.

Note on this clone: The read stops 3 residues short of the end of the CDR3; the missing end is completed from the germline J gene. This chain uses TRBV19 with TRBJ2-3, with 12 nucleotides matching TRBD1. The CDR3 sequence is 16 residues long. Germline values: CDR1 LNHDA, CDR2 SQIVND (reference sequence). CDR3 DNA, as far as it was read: TGTGCCAGTGCGAACCGGGACAGGGGGCGCGGGGAGACG. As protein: CASANRDRGRGET. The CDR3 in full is CASANRDRGRGETQYF. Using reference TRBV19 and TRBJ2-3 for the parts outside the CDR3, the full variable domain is DGGITQSPKYLFRKEGQNVTLSCEQNLNHDAMYWYRQDPGQGLRLIYYSQIVNDFQKGDIAEGYSVSREKKESFPLTVTSAQKNPTAFYLCASANRDRGRGETQYFGPGTRLTVL.

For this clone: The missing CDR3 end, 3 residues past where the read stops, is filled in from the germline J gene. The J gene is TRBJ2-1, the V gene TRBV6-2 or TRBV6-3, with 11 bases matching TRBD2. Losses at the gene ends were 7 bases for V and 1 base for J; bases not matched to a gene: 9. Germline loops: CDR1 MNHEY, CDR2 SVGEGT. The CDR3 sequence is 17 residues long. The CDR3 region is CASTEKRLAGSYNEQFF. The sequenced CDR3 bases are TGTGCCAGCACCGAAAAACGACTAGCGGGATCCTACAATGAG.

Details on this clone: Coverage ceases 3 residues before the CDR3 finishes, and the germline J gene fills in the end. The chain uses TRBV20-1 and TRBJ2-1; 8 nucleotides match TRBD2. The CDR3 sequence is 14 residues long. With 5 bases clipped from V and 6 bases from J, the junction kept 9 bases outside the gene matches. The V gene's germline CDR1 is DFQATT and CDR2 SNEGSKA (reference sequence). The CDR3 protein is CSAPLAGGRNEQFF. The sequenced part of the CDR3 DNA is TGCAGTGCTCCCCTTGCGGGGGGCCGCAATGAG.

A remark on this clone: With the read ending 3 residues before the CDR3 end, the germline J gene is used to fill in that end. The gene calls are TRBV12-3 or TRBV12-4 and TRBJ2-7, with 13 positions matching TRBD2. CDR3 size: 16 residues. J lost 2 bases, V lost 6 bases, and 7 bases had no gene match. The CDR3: CASSSPGTSGTYEQYF. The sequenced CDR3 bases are TGTGCCAGCAGCTCCCCCGGGACTAGCGGGACCTACGAG.

The CDR3 DNA, read in part, is TGTGCCTGGAGTGTACTCGGAAACACC. Translated: CAWSVLGNT. The full CDR3 sequence reads CAWSVLGNTIYF. V is TRBV30 and J is TRBJ1-3; D remains unclear. The sequence runs out 3 residues before the end of the CDR3; the remainder is reconstructed from the germline J gene. CDR1 is GTSNPN and CDR2 is SVGIG in the germline V gene (reference sequence). This CDR3 is built from 12 residues. Deletions cut 0 bases from V and 4 bases from J, with 4 bases between.

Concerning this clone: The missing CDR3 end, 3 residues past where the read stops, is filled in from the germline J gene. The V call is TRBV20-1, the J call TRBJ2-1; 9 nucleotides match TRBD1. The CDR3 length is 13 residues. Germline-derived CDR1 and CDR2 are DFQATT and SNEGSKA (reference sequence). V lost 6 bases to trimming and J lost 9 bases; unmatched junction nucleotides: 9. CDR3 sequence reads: CSAGRTGVSEQFF. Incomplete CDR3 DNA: TGCAGTGCCGGTCGGACAGGGGTGTCTGAG.

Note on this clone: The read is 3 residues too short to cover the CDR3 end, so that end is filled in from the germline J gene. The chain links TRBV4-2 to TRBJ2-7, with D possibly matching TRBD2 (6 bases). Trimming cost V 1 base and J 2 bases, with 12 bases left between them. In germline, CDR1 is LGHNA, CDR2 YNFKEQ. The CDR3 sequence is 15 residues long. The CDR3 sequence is CASSQGLAETYEQYF. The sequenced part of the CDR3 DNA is TGTGCCAGCAGCCAAGGATTAGCGGAGACCTACGAG.

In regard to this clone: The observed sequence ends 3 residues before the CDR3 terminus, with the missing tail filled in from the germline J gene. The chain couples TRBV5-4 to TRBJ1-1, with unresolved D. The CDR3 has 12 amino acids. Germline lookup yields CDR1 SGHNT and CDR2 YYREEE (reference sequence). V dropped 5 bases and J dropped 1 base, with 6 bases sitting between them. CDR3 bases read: TGTGCCAGCAGACGAGGGAACACTGAA. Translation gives CASRRGNTE. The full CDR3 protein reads CASRRGNTEAFF.

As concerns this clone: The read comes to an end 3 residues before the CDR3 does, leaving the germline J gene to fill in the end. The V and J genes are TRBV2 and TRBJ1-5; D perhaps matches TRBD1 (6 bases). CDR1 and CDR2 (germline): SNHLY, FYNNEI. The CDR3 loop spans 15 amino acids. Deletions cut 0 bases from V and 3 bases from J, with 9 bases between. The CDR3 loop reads CASSEARTDNQPQHF. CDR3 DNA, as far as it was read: TGTGCCAGCAGTGAAGCGCGGACAGACAATCAGCCC.

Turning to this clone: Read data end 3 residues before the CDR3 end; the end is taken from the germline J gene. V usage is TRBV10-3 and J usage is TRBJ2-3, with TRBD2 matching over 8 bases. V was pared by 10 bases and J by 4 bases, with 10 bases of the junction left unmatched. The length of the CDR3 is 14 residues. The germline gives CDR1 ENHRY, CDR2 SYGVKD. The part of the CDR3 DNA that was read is TGTGCCACCACCCCTGGCGGGGGGCCAGATACG. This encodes CATTPGGGPDT. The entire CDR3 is CATTPGGGPDTQYF.

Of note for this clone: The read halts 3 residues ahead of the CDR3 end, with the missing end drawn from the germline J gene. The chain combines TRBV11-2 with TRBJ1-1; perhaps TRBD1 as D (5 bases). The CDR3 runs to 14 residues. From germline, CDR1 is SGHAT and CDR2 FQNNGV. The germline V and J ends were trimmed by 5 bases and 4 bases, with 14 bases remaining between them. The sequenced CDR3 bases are TGTGCCAGCAGCCCCGAGGGTAGGGGCACTGAA. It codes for CASSPEGRGTE. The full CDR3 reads CASSPEGRGTEAFF. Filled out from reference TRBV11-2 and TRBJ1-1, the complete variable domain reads EAGVAQSPRYKIIEKRQSVAFWCNPISGHATLYWYQQILGQGPKLLIQFQNNGVVDDSQLPKDRFSAERLKGVDSTLKIQPAKLEDSAVYLCASSPEGRGTEAFFGQGTRLTVV.

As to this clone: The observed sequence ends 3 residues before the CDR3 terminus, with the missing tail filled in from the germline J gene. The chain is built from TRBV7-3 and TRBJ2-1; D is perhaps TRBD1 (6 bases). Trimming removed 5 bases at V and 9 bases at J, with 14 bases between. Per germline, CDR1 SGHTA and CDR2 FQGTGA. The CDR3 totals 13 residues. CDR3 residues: CASSVNRESEQFF. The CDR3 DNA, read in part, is TGTGCCAGCAGCGTAAACAGGGAGTCTGAG.

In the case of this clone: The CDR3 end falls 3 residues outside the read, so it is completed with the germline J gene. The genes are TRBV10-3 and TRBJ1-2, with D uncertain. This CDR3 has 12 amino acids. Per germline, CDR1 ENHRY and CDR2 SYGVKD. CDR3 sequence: CAISEGGYDYTF. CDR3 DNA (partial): TGTGCCATCAGTGAAGGTGGTTACGAC.

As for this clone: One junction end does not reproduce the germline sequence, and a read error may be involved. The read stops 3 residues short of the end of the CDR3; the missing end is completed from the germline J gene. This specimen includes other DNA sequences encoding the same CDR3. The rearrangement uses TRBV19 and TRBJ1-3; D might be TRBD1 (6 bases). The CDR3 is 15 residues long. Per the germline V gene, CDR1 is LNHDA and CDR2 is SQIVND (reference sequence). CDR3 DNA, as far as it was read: TGTGCCAGTAGTATCTTACAGGGTTCCGGAAACACA. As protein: CASSILQGSGNT. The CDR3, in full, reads CASSILQGSGNTIYF.